This TCR beta chain was captured by sequencing in a study of control samples from healthy donors and cancer patients. CDR3 length: 12 amino acids. Germline CDR1 and CDR2: SEHNR and FQNEAQ (reference sequence). V shed 3 bases, J shed 6 bases, and the junction held 1 base outside the gene matches. The protocol was immunoSEQ multiplex PCR, while the TCRdb copy is restricted to in-frame clones and leaves out a portion. This sample carries about 83,000 clones, 91% of them seen once, and the ten largest clones take 15% to 20%. Sequencing was carried out using blood. The clonotype was recovered from a man aged 50-60 years in good health. The chain couples TRBV7-9 to TRBJ2-7; 8 bases map to TRBD1. CDR3 DNA sequence: TGTGCCAGCAGCTTGACAGGGGTCGAGCAGTACTTC. Protein: CASSLTGVEQYF.